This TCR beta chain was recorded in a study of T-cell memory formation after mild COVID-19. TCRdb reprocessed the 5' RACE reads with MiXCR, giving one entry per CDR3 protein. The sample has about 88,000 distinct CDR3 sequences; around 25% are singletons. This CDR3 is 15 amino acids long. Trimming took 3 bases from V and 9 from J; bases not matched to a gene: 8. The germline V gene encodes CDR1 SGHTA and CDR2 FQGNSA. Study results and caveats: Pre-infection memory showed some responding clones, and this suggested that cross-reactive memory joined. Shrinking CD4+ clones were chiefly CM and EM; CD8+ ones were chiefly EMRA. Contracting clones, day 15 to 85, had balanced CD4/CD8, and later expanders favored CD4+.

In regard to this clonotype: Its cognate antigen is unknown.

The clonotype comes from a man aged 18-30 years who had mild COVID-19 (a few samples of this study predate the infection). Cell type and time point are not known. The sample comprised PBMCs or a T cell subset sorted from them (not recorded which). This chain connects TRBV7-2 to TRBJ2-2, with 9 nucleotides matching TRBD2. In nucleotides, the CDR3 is TGTGCCAGCAGCTTTTCTGAGCGGGGGGCCAGGGAGCTGTTTTTT. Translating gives CASSFSERGARELFF.